Listed here are 13 T cell receptor beta chains from one sample, sequenced in a study of blood T cell repertoires in COVID-19. Sequencing was performed with immunoSEQ multiplex PCR; in TCRdb, only in-frame clones are kept and a portion is missing. The sample gives about 270,000 clones, 88% of which show up once; approximately 4% is in the top ten. Input material: peripheral blood. These receptors all stem from a man aged 60 to 69 who had recovered from COVID-19.

The chain links TRBV5-4 to TRBJ2-5; 11 positions match TRBD2. This CDR3 is built from 15 residues. Losses at the gene ends were 4 bases for V and 2 bases for J; bases not matched to a gene: 4. CDR1 is SGHNT and CDR2 is YYREEE in the germline V gene (reference sequence). DNA for the CDR3: TGTGCCAGCAGCCCCCGGACTAGCGGGCAAGAGACCCAGTACTTC. It codes for CASSPRTSGQETQYF. The whole variable domain, remainder taken from reference TRBV5-4 and TRBJ2-5, is ETGVTQSPTHLIKTRGQQVTLRCSSQSGHNTVSWYQQALGQGPQFIFQYYREEENGRGNFPPRFSGLQFPNYSSELNVNALELDDSALYLCASSPRTSGQETQYFGPGTRLLVL.

The V gene is TRBV5-1, the J gene TRBJ1-6; maybe TRBD1 (6 bases). Germline V lookup: CDR1 SGHRS, CDR2 YFSETQ. The CDR3 consists of 15 residues. V lost 2 bases and J lost 6, with 12 bases in between. For the CDR3, the DNA is TGCGCCAGCAGCTTTTCCGGACAGAGTAATTCACCCCTCCACTTT. The encoded protein is CASSFSGQSNSPLHF.

V is TRBV5-1 and J is TRBJ2-7; 15 bases line up with TRBD2. The CDR3 is made up of 15 amino acids. The V and J ends lost 3 bases and 4 bases, in that order; junction bases with no gene match: 2. Germline lookup yields CDR1 SGHRS and CDR2 YFSETQ. In DNA, the CDR3 is TGCGCCAGCAGCTCCGGGACTAGCGGGGGGTACGAGCAGTACTTC. It is translated as CASSSGTSGGYEQYF.

The chain uses TRBV3-1 (or the pseudogene TRBV3-2) and TRBJ2-3; 8 bases are a match to TRBD2. CDR1 LGHDT and CDR2 YNNKEL come from the germline V gene (reference sequence). CDR3 length equals 17 residues. V shed 4 bases and J 5 bases; nucleotides not matched to a gene: 14. CDR3: CASSPFNSGGPGDTQYF. CDR3 DNA: TGTGCCAGCAGCCCCTTTAACAGCGGGGGCCCCGGAGATACGCAGTATTTT.

This clone was seen a few times. In the same sample, other DNA sequences code for this CDR3. The chain uses TRBV7-2 and TRBJ1-5; D unresolved. The V end lost 6 bases, the J end lost 4 bases, and 10 bases lay between the germline ends. The germline CDR1 and CDR2 sequences are SGHTA and FQGNSA. This CDR3 comprises 13 residues. The CDR3 DNA follows: TGTGCCAGCAGTTTAACGCAGAATCAGCCCCAGCATTTT. Amino acids: CASSLTQNQPQHF. Full variable domain (rest looked up from reference TRBV7-2 and TRBJ1-5): GAGVSQSPSNKVTEKGKDVELRCDPISGHTALYWYRQSLGQGLEFLIYFQGNSAPDKSGLPSDRFSAERTGGSVSTLTIQRTQQEDSAVYLCASSLTQNQPQHFGDGTRLSIL.

The V gene is TRBV14, the J gene TRBJ1-3; 8 positions agree with TRBD1. This CDR3 is 15 amino acids long. The germline CDR1 and CDR2 sequences are SGHDN and FVKESK. V shed 4 bases and J 3 bases; nucleotides not matched to a gene: 5. CDR3: CASSRGQGFGNTIYF. CDR3 in DNA: TGTGCCAGCAGCCGCGGACAGGGCTTTGGAAACACCATATATTTT.

CDR3 sequence: CASSLSSSGVGEQYF. In nucleotides, the CDR3 is TGCGCCAGCAGCTTGTCGTCTAGCGGGGTAGGGGAGCAGTACTTC. The genes are TRBV5-1 and TRBJ2-7, with 9 positions matching TRBD2. CDR1 and CDR2 (germline): SGHRS, YFSETQ. Trimming at V came to 1 base and at J to 7 bases, leaving 9 bases not matched to a gene. The CDR3 has 15 residues.

The chain is built from TRBV24-1 and TRBJ2-5, with D possibly TRBD1 on 6 matching bases. The V end was cut by 3 bases, the J end by 3 bases, with 13 bases between. The CDR3 spans 15 residues. CDR1 is KGHDR, CDR2 SFDVKD, per germline. The CDR3 nucleotides read TGTGCCACCAGTGATCCCAGGGCAGGGGAAGAGACCCAGTACTTC. This sequence encodes CATSDPRAGEETQYF.

This clone was seen a single time. The rearrangement links TRBV7-6 to TRBJ2-3; TRBD2 matches at 10 bases. The CDR3 has 16 amino acids. V shed 4 bases and J 1 base; nucleotides not matched to a gene: 5. In germline, CDR1 is SGHVS, CDR2 FNYEAQ. This CDR3 is CASSSRTSGRTDTQYF. The DNA of the CDR3 is TGTGCCAGCAGCTCCCGGACTAGCGGACGCACAGATACGCAGTATTTT.

V is TRBV6-4 and J is TRBJ1-2; 8 nucleotides match TRBD1. CDR1 is MRHNA, CDR2 SNTAGT, per germline. This CDR3 has 17 amino acids. V shed 5 bases and J 7 bases; nucleotides not matched to a gene: 18. Here the CDR3 reads CASSPRVRGQNSSGYTF. The CDR3 nucleotides are TGTGCCAGCAGTCCACGGGTCAGGGGGCAGAATAGTAGTGGCTACACCTTC.

The chain links TRBV12-5 to TRBJ2-3, with D maybe TRBD2 (6 bases). Looked up from germline, CDR1 is LGHNT and CDR2 is FRNRAP. This CDR3 has 17 amino acids. V was shortened by 2 bases and J by 4 bases, with 19 bases between the two germline ends. CDR3 coding DNA: TGTGCTAGTGGTTTGAAGGGACTCCACTCTAACTCAGATACGCAGTATTTT. This codes for CASGLKGLHSNSDTQYF.

J is TRBJ1-2 and V is TRBV9; 8 positions agree with TRBD1. Losses at the gene ends were 3 bases for V and 6 bases for J; bases not matched to a gene: 7. The CDR3 has 14 amino acids. Germline CDR1 SGDLS, CDR2 YYNGEE. The CDR3 DNA reads TGTGCCAGCAGCGATACAGGGGGAGTACATGGCTACACCTTC. The encoded protein is CASSDTGGVHGYTF.

The gene calls are TRBV7-8 and TRBJ2-5, with 7 bases lining up with TRBD1. Germline values: CDR1 SGHVS, CDR2 FQNEAQ. V shed 0 bases, J shed 6 bases, and the junction held 4 bases outside the gene matches. The length of the CDR3 is 14 residues. The CDR3 nucleotides are TGTGCCAGCAGCTTAGCTAGACAGGGCCAGACCCAGTACTTC. Protein sequence: CASSLARQGQTQYF.